The rows below give T cell receptor beta chains drawn from one sample of a study of blood T cell repertoires in COVID-19. The table came from immunoSEQ multiplex PCR; TCRdb's copy has only in-frame clones and leaves some out. The data contain roughly 360,000 clones, approximately 89% of them singletons. Input material: PBMCs or T cells enriched from blood (not recorded which). All receptors come from a man aged 25 to 40 who had recovered from COVID-19. Each CDR3 is given with its conserved first and last residue. D genes are given only for firm matches. The listing skips clone size in some rows; elsewhere it reads once, few, many or a size class.

d_gene: TRBD1
v_gene: TRBV5-1
j_gene: TRBJ1-4
abundance: .
CDR3nt: TGCGCCAGCAGCCCAGGACAGGGAGGTGAAAAACTGTTTTTT
CDR3aa: CASSPGQGGEKLFF

d_gene: .
v_gene: TRBV7-9
j_gene: TRBJ1-1
abundance: .
CDR3nt: TGTGCCAGCAGCCCGGGGGACCTCATATTTGGCACTGAAGCTTTCTTT
CDR3aa: CASSPGDLIFGTEAFF

d_gene: TRBD2
v_gene: TRBV9
j_gene: TRBJ2-1
abundance: .
CDR3nt: TGTGCCAGCAGCGTAAGCGGGGGACTACCAGACAATGAGCAGTTCTTC
CDR3aa: CASSVSGGLPDNEQFF

d_gene: .
v_gene: TRBV9
j_gene: TRBJ2-3
abundance: .
CDR3nt: TGTGCCAGCAGCGGCGGCACAGATACGCAGTATTTT
CDR3aa: CASSGGTDTQYF

d_gene: .
v_gene: TRBV7-9
j_gene: TRBJ1-5
abundance: .
CDR3nt: TGTGCCAGCAGCACGGGACACCCGCCCCAGCATTTT
CDR3aa: CASSTGHPPQHF

d_gene: .
v_gene: TRBV13
j_gene: TRBJ1-2
abundance: .
CDR3nt: TGTGCCAGCAGCCCCGGACGGGGGGCGCGTAATGGCTACACCTTC
CDR3aa: CASSPGRGARNGYTF

d_gene: .
v_gene: TRBV7-9
j_gene: TRBJ2-1
abundance: .
CDR3nt: TGTGCCAGCAGGTACTCTAAAGGGGGGGCCTATGAGCAGTTCTTC
CDR3aa: CASRYSKGGAYEQFF

d_gene: TRBD1
v_gene: TRBV13
j_gene: TRBJ2-1
abundance: few
CDR3nt: TGTGCCAGCAGCTCTCAGGGGGTCTCCTACAATGAGCAGTTCTTC
CDR3aa: CASSSQGVSYNEQFF

d_gene: TRBD1
v_gene: TRBV7-2
j_gene: TRBJ1-1
abundance: .
CDR3nt: TGTGCCAGCAGCCAGGGACAGGGCCCTGATTTCTTT
CDR3aa: CASSQGQGPDFF

d_gene: TRBD1
v_gene: TRBV10-2
j_gene: TRBJ1-2
abundance: .
CDR3nt: TGCGCCAGCAGTGAATCACAGGGGGACTATGGCTACACCTTC
CDR3aa: CASSESQGDYGYTF

d_gene: TRBD2
v_gene: TRBV11-3
j_gene: TRBJ2-3
abundance: .
CDR3nt: TGTGCCAGCAGCATAGGAGCGGGGGGGCCAACGGGTACGCAGTATTTT
CDR3aa: CASSIGAGGPTGTQYF

d_gene: TRBD1
v_gene: TRBV6-5
j_gene: TRBJ1-5
abundance: .
CDR3nt: TGTGCCAGCAGTTTAAAACAGGGGTATAGCAATCAGCCCCAGCATTTT
CDR3aa: CASSLKQGYSNQPQHF

d_gene: TRBD2
v_gene: TRBV9
j_gene: TRBJ2-1
abundance: .
CDR3nt: TGTGCCAGCAGCCAACTAGCGGGGGCCTACAATGAGCAGTTCTTC
CDR3aa: CASSQLAGAYNEQFF

d_gene: .
v_gene: TRBV4-2
j_gene: TRBJ2-2
abundance: .
CDR3nt: TGTGCCAGCAGCCAAGATCCGGGAACCGGGGAGCTGTTTTTT
CDR3aa: CASSQDPGTGELFF

d_gene: .
v_gene: TRBV27
j_gene: TRBJ1-1
abundance: .
CDR3nt: TGTGCCAGCTGGGCGGGAACTGAAGCTTTCTTT
CDR3aa: CASWAGTEAFF

d_gene: .
v_gene: TRBV19
j_gene: TRBJ1-2
abundance: .
CDR3nt: TGTGCCAGTAGTGAAGTCGAGGGCTACACCTTC
CDR3aa: CASSEVEGYTF

d_gene: .
v_gene: TRBV7-2
j_gene: TRBJ2-2
abundance: .
CDR3nt: TGTGCCAGCAGCCGCCTAGCCGTAGACACCGGGGAGCTGTTTTTT
CDR3aa: CASSRLAVDTGELFF

d_gene: .
v_gene: TRBV5-1
j_gene: TRBJ1-1
abundance: .
CDR3nt: TGCGCCAGCAGCTTAGGGGGTCCCACTGAAGCTTTCTTT
CDR3aa: CASSLGGPTEAFF

d_gene: TRBD2
v_gene: TRBV6-5
j_gene: TRBJ2-7
abundance: .
CDR3nt: TGTGCCAGCAGTTACTCGCTAGCGGGGGGTCGGGAGCAGTACTTC
CDR3aa: CASSYSLAGGREQYF

d_gene: .
v_gene: TRBV28
j_gene: TRBJ1-5
abundance: .
CDR3nt: TGTGCCAGCAGTTTAGCGTGGCAGCCCCAGCATTTT
CDR3aa: CASSLAWQPQHF

d_gene: .
v_gene: TRBV10-3
j_gene: TRBJ1-1
abundance: .
CDR3nt: TGTGCCATCAGCCTGACAGGACTGAACACTGAAGCTTTCTTT
CDR3aa: CAISLTGLNTEAFF

d_gene: TRBD2
v_gene: TRBV7-9
j_gene: TRBJ2-1
abundance: few
CDR3nt: TGTGCCAGCAGCTTAGCGGGGGTTAGCGGGGAGGATGAGCAGTTCTTC
CDR3aa: CASSLAGVSGEDEQFF

d_gene: TRBD1
v_gene: TRBV11-2
j_gene: TRBJ2-2
abundance: .
CDR3nt: TGTGCCAGCAGCACCCGGACAGGGCGCGCCGGGGAGCTGTTTTTT
CDR3aa: CASSTRTGRAGELFF

d_gene: TRBD2
v_gene: TRBV10-1
j_gene: TRBJ2-2
abundance: .
CDR3nt: TGCGCCAGCAGTGAGAGAGCGGGGGGTTCCACCGGGGAGCTGTTTTTT
CDR3aa: CASSERAGGSTGELFF

d_gene: .
v_gene: TRBV6-5
j_gene: TRBJ1-6
abundance: .
CDR3nt: TGTGCCAGCAGTTACTCTCAGGGTGCGAGTTCACCCCTCCACTTT
CDR3aa: CASSYSQGASSPLHF

d_gene: .
v_gene: TRBV5-1
j_gene: TRBJ1-6
abundance: .
CDR3nt: TGCGCCAGCAGCTTGAGCGCGCAGGGGAATAATTCACCCCTCCACTTT
CDR3aa: CASSLSAQGNNSPLHF

d_gene: .
v_gene: TRBV3-1/TRBV3-2
j_gene: TRBJ2-5
abundance: .
CDR3nt: TGTGCCAGCAGCCAATGGGCGGGGTTGGAGACCCAGTACTTC
CDR3aa: CASSQWAGLETQYF

d_gene: .
v_gene: TRBV29-1
j_gene: TRBJ1-4
abundance: .
CDR3nt: TGCAGCGTTGGCGTTGGTCGCCGGGAAAAACTGTTTTTT
CDR3aa: CSVGVGRREKLFF

d_gene: .
v_gene: TRBV6-5
j_gene: TRBJ2-2
abundance: .
CDR3nt: TGTGCCAGCGGGACTGCCACGGGTAACACCGGGGAGCTGTTTTTT
CDR3aa: CASGTATGNTGELFF

d_gene: TRBD1
v_gene: TRBV7-2
j_gene: TRBJ1-2
abundance: .
CDR3nt: TGTGCCAGCAGCCCGACAGGGGGCTATGGCTACACCTTC
CDR3aa: CASSPTGGYGYTF

d_gene: .
v_gene: TRBV30
j_gene: TRBJ1-3
abundance: .
CDR3nt: TGTGCCTCCGGGGGCTCTGGAAACACCATATATTTT
CDR3aa: CASGGSGNTIYF

d_gene: TRBD1
v_gene: TRBV7-2
j_gene: TRBJ2-1
abundance: .
CDR3nt: TGTGCCAGCAGCTCGACAGGGGGCCTTAACAATGAGCAGTTCTTC
CDR3aa: CASSSTGGLNNEQFF

d_gene: .
v_gene: TRBV3-1/TRBV3-2
j_gene: TRBJ2-2
abundance: .
CDR3nt: TGTGCCAGCAGAGGAGGGGGCGCTTTCCCGGACACCGGGGAGCTGTTTTTT
CDR3aa: CASRGGGAFPDTGELFF

d_gene: .
v_gene: TRBV20-1
j_gene: TRBJ1-2
abundance: .
CDR3nt: TGCAGTGCTAGTGGGGGGCCCATGGAGGCGTACACCTTC
CDR3aa: CSASGGPMEAYTF

d_gene: .
v_gene: TRBV20-1
j_gene: TRBJ1-2
abundance: .
CDR3nt: TGCAGTGCCCCGCGGGAGGATGGCTACACCTTC
CDR3aa: CSAPREDGYTF

d_gene: .
v_gene: TRBV14
j_gene: TRBJ2-2
abundance: .
CDR3nt: TGTGCCAGCAGCCAGCGGGATGCCTCTCGAGGGGAGCTGTTTTTT
CDR3aa: CASSQRDASRGELFF

d_gene: TRBD1
v_gene: TRBV18
j_gene: TRBJ2-7
abundance: once
CDR3nt: TGTGCCAGCTCAGAGGGACAGGGTTGGAGCTACGAGCAGTACTTC
CDR3aa: CASSEGQGWSYEQYF

d_gene: .
v_gene: TRBV4-3
j_gene: TRBJ1-5
abundance: .
CDR3nt: TGCGCCAGCAGCCGAAATAGGGGGAGCAATCAGCCCCAGCATTTT
CDR3aa: CASSRNRGSNQPQHF

d_gene: .
v_gene: TRBV4-1
j_gene: TRBJ1-2
abundance: .
CDR3nt: TGCGCCAGCAGCCCCGAGGACAGTCCTTATGGCTACACCTTC
CDR3aa: CASSPEDSPYGYTF

d_gene: .
v_gene: TRBV19
j_gene: TRBJ1-2
abundance: .
CDR3nt: TGTGCCAGTAGCGAGCAGTCCGGACAGAGCTATGGCTACACCTTC
CDR3aa: CASSEQSGQSYGYTF

d_gene: TRBD1
v_gene: TRBV6-6
j_gene: TRBJ1-6
abundance: .
CDR3nt: TGTGCCAGTCAGGGGGATGGTTCACCCCTCCACTTT
CDR3aa: CASQGDGSPLHF

d_gene: .
v_gene: TRBV9
j_gene: TRBJ1-6
abundance: once
CDR3nt: TGTGCCAGCAGCGTAGCCGGGGGAAGGGTGGATAATTCACCCCTCCACTTT
CDR3aa: CASSVAGGRVDNSPLHF

d_gene: TRBD1
v_gene: TRBV19
j_gene: TRBJ2-3
abundance: .
CDR3nt: TGTGCCAGTAGTACCGGACAGGGGAGCACAGATACGCAGTATTTT
CDR3aa: CASSTGQGSTDTQYF

d_gene: .
v_gene: TRBV27
j_gene: TRBJ1-6
abundance: .
CDR3nt: TGTGCCAGCAGTTTATCCGGGAGCTCCTATAATTCACCCCTCCACTTT
CDR3aa: CASSLSGSSYNSPLHF

d_gene: TRBD1
v_gene: TRBV28
j_gene: TRBJ1-3
abundance: few
CDR3nt: TGTGCCAGCAGAGGGGGCCTCTCTGGAAACACCATATATTTT
CDR3aa: CASRGGLSGNTIYF

d_gene: TRBD1
v_gene: TRBV6-6
j_gene: TRBJ1-5
abundance: .
CDR3nt: TGTGCCAGCATCATGGACAGGGGAGGTAATCAGCCCCAGCATTTT
CDR3aa: CASIMDRGGNQPQHF

d_gene: .
v_gene: TRBV19
j_gene: TRBJ1-2
abundance: .
CDR3nt: TGTGCCAGTAGTCCGCGCCCAGGCCAAGCTAACTATGGCTACACCTTC
CDR3aa: CASSPRPGQANYGYTF

d_gene: TRBD1
v_gene: TRBV6-5
j_gene: TRBJ1-6
abundance: .
CDR3nt: TGTGCCAGCAGTTATGAGCCGGGACAGGGAAATTCACCCCTCCACTTT
CDR3aa: CASSYEPGQGNSPLHF

d_gene: TRBD2
v_gene: TRBV19
j_gene: TRBJ2-1
abundance: .
CDR3nt: TGTGCCAGTAGTACCCTAGCGGCAGGTTCCGATGAGCAGTTCTTC
CDR3aa: CASSTLAAGSDEQFF

d_gene: TRBD1
v_gene: TRBV7-9
j_gene: TRBJ2-2
abundance: .
CDR3nt: TGTGCCAGCAGTACCCGACAGGGATTAAACACCGGGGAGCTGTTTTTT
CDR3aa: CASSTRQGLNTGELFF

d_gene: TRBD1
v_gene: TRBV18
j_gene: TRBJ2-5
abundance: .
CDR3nt: TGTGCCAGCTCATTTCAGGATCTGACAGGGAAAGAGACCCAGTACTTC
CDR3aa: CASSFQDLTGKETQYF

d_gene: .
v_gene: TRBV3-1/TRBV3-2
j_gene: TRBJ1-2
abundance: .
CDR3nt: TGTGCCAGCAGCCTCGGGTATGGCTACACCTTC
CDR3aa: CASSLGYGYTF

d_gene: .
v_gene: TRBV7-2
j_gene: TRBJ2-3
abundance: .
CDR3nt: TGTGCCAGCAGCTTCCGTAGTAGCACAGATACGCAGTATTTT
CDR3aa: CASSFRSSTDTQYF

d_gene: .
v_gene: TRBV5-1
j_gene: TRBJ2-5
abundance: .
CDR3nt: TGCGCCAGCAGCATAGGACAGATCCAAGAGACCCAGTACTTC
CDR3aa: CASSIGQIQETQYF

d_gene: .
v_gene: TRBV6-1
j_gene: TRBJ1-6
abundance: .
CDR3nt: TGTGCCAGCAGTGAAACTTCCTCGAGCTCCTATAATTCACCCCTCCACTTT
CDR3aa: CASSETSSSSYNSPLHF